This T cell receptor (beta chain) emerged from a study of shared clonotypes between healthy human individuals. This CDR3 has 14 amino acids. Trimming shortened V by 2 bases and J by 7 bases, and 14 bases separated the two germline ends. Germline V CDR1 and CDR2: MDHEN, SYDVKM. Sequencing was performed with immunoSEQ multiplex PCR; in TCRdb, only in-frame clones are kept and a portion is missing. Of 110,000 or so clones in the sample, 55% to 80% were seen once. A word on this clone: Its antigen is as yet unknown.

The study drew all its donors from Caucasian adults living in Nashville, Tennessee. Study findings and constraints: Since donors were few, the genetic and exposure-history diversity represented was limited. Sharing of clonotypes among donors was expected to vary with sequencing depth.

The chain carries TRBV28 and TRBJ1-2; TRBD1 might be the D (6 bases). Material: memory CD8+ T cells sorted from blood. The subset denotes: CD45RO+ cells pooled with CCR7-negative TemRA cells. This receptor was taken from a woman aged 25-40 years in good health. The CDR3 reads CASSLLSDSRGYTF. In DNA form, the CDR3 reads TGTGCCAGCAGTTTACTATCGGACAGTCGTGGCTACACCTTC.